The next 18 T cell receptor beta chains were all read from a single sample in a study of T-cell reconstitution after alpha-beta-depleted transplantation in children. As it was prepared, the TCRbeta library received unique molecular identifiers. TCRdb re-derived calls from the PCR reads in MiXCR, one entry per CDR3 protein. The profile shows about 900,000 distinct CDR3 sequences, about 31% of them singletons. The material sequenced was PBMCs, mostly from graft donor cells, taken 360 days after TCRalphabeta/CD19-depleted stem cell transplant. These receptors originate from a boy under two years old who had a stem cell transplant for SCID, so the T cells may come from the graft donor.

The chain recombines TRBV6-2 or TRBV6-3 with TRBJ2-4, with a possible D match to TRBD1 (6 bases). CDR3 length: 15 residues. Germline V lookup: CDR1 MNHEY, CDR2 SVGEGT. Trimming took off 6 bases at V and 5 bases at J, with 17 bases between the two ends. CDR3 residues: CASRAGAPEENIQYF. The CDR3 nucleotides read TGTGCCAGCAGGGCAGGGGCACCCGAGGAAAACATTCAGTACTTC.

This sequence joins TRBV14 and TRBJ2-1; D unresolved. Trimming shortened V by 1 base and J by 9 bases, and 13 bases separated the two germline ends. This CDR3 is built from 14 residues. The germline gives CDR1 SGHDN, CDR2 FVKESK. Here the CDR3 DNA reads TGTGCCAGCAGCCAAGGTCGAAATCGTTTTGAGCAGTTCTTC. Its protein product is CASSQGRNRFEQFF.

The rearrangement links TRBV20-1 to TRBJ2-1; the match to TRBD1 covers 9 bases. This CDR3 has 13 amino acids. The germline V gene has CDR1 DFQATT and CDR2 SNEGSKA (reference sequence). The V and J ends lost 4 bases and 3 bases, in that order; junction bases with no gene match: 1. CDR3 sequence (DNA): TGCAGTGCTAAGGACAGGGGCTACAATGAGCAGTTCTTC. It is translated as CSAKDRGYNEQFF.

This chain uses TRBV4-1 with TRBJ2-5, with 11 nucleotides matching TRBD1. CDR1 MGHRA and CDR2 YSYEKL come from the germline V gene. The V and J ends lost 3 bases and 2 bases, in that order; junction bases with no gene match: 5. CDR3 length: 16 amino acids. The CDR3: CASSHGTGGVQETQYF. CDR3 in DNA: TGCGCCAGCAGCCACGGGACAGGGGGGGTTCAAGAGACCCAGTACTTC.

This clonotype was observed many times. The chain carries TRBV6-1 and TRBJ2-5; TRBD2 is a possible D gene (7 bases). This CDR3 comprises 14 residues. Germline CDR1 and CDR2: MNHNS and SASEGT. V lost 6 bases and J 5 bases, leaving 16 bases between the germline ends. Here the CDR3 reads CASSRGGGYETQYF. The CDR3 DNA follows: TGTGCCAGCAGCCGCGGGGGCGGGTATGAGACCCAGTACTTC.

This clonotype was counted between two and nine times. The chain joins TRBV4-1 to TRBJ2-7, with D perhaps matching TRBD1 or TRBD2 (5 bases each). This CDR3 is built from 14 residues. V shed 2 bases and J shed 5 bases, with 13 bases lying between them. CDR1 is MGHRA and CDR2 is YSYEKL in the germline V gene. CDR3 sequence: CASSQTVGENEQYF. The CDR3 bases are TGCGCCAGCAGCCAAACGGTGGGGGAAAACGAGCAGTACTTC.

This rearrangement joins TRBV4-1 to TRBJ2-1; 8 bases match TRBD2. V lost 3 bases to trimming and J lost 4 bases; unmatched junction nucleotides: 8. The V gene's germline CDR1 is MGHRA and CDR2 YSYEKL. This CDR3 contains 16 residues. The CDR3 spells CASSHPVGGAYNEQFF. The CDR3, as DNA: TGCGCCAGCAGCCATCCCGTCGGGGGGGCATACAATGAGCAGTTCTTC.

This clonotype showed up just a few times. The rearrangement uses TRBV12-3 or TRBV12-4 and TRBJ1-5; perhaps TRBD1 as D (5 bases). V was clipped by 8 bases and J by 2 bases, with 10 bases between them. The CDR3 consists of 13 residues. The CDR3 is CASVLGGNQPQHF. DNA of the CDR3: TGTGCCAGCGTCCTGGGGGGCAATCAGCCCCAGCATTTT.

The chain combines TRBV7-9 with TRBJ2-5; D might be TRBD2 (5 bases). CDR1 and CDR2 from the germline V gene are SEHNR and FQNEAQ (reference sequence). Trimming cost V 3 bases and J 3 bases, with 8 bases left between them. This CDR3 is 13 amino acids long. CDR3 in amino acids: CASSFHGEETQYF. The DNA for the CDR3 is TGTGCCAGCAGCTTTCACGGGGAAGAGACCCAGTACTTC. The whole variable domain, filled in from reference TRBV7-9 and TRBJ2-5, reads DTGVSQNPRHKITKRGQNVTFRCDPISEHNRLYWYRQTLGQGPEFLTYFQNEAQLEKSRLLSDRFSAERPKGSFSTLEIQRTEQGDSAMYLCASSFHGEETQYFGPGTRLLVL.

This clonotype turned up a few times. The chain recombines TRBV2 with TRBJ2-5; possibly TRBD1 for D (6 bases). Germline V CDR1 and CDR2: SNHLY, FYNNEI. Trimming took 3 bases from V and 3 from J, leaving 11 bases between them. The CDR3 contains 14 residues. CDR3 DNA: TGTGCCAGCAGTGAGGGCAGGGGAAAAGAGACCCAGTACTTC. Its protein is CASSEGRGKETQYF.

The V and J genes are TRBV15 and TRBJ2-1, with a weak D call TRBD1 (6 bases). Germline V lookup: CDR1 LNHNV, CDR2 YYDKDF (reference sequence). V dropped 1 base and J dropped 7 bases, with 17 bases sitting between them. There are 16 residues in the CDR3. This chain's CDR3 is CATSRVLGGLGNEQFF. CDR3 DNA: TGTGCCACCAGCAGAGTATTAGGGGGTTTAGGGAATGAGCAGTTCTTC.

This clonotype was counted between two and nine times. The chain is built from TRBV29-1 and TRBJ1-2; 8 bases line up with TRBD1. The V gene's germline CDR1 is SQVTM and CDR2 ANQGSEA. The junction had 10 bases not matched to a gene; V was cut back by 3 bases and J by 7 bases. The CDR3 totals 14 residues. The CDR3 DNA reads as TGCAGCGTTGATCAGGGGGCGCGTTTACTTGGCTACACCTTC. This translates into CSVDQGARLLGYTF.

There are a few counts of this clonotype. The chain links TRBV28 to TRBJ2-7; the D gene is possibly TRBD1 (6 bases). The CDR3 spans 12 residues. The ends were cut back, 6 bases at V and 5 bases at J, with 11 bases in the middle. Per germline, CDR1 MDHEN and CDR2 SYDVKM. CDR3 region: CASRRTVHEQYF. CDR3 nucleotide sequence: TGTGCCAGCAGAAGGACAGTGCACGAGCAGTACTTC.

The V call is TRBV4-2, the J call TRBJ2-6; 9 bases align to TRBD1. V shed 4 bases and J 3 bases; nucleotides not matched to a gene: 7. The CDR3 is 17 amino acids. Germline-derived CDR1 and CDR2 are LGHNA and YNFKEQ. In DNA, the CDR3 is TGTGCCAGCAGCCCCCGGGACAGGGTTTTTGGGGCCAACGTCCTGACTTTC. Its translation is CASSPRDRVFGANVLTF.

The V call is TRBV28, the J call TRBJ2-5, with 10 bases identical to TRBD1. The V segment lost 6 bases and the J segment 4 bases; nucleotides outside the gene matches: 5. This CDR3 is 14 amino acids long. Germline values: CDR1 MDHEN, CDR2 SYDVKM. Here the CDR3 reads CASRRTGGPETQYF. Here the CDR3 DNA reads TGTGCCAGCAGGCGGACAGGGGGACCAGAGACCCAGTACTTC.

This chain links TRBV4-3 with TRBJ2-3; 13 bases are shared with TRBD2. V lost 0 bases and J lost 1; bases outside the gene matches: 4. CDR1 LGHNA and CDR2 YSLEER come from the germline V gene. The CDR3 runs 18 residues. Written as DNA, the CDR3 is TGCGCCAGCAGCCAAGAACTAGCGGGGGGGGAGGGCACAGATACGCAGTATTTT. Translating gives CASSQELAGGEGTDTQYF.

The rearrangement links TRBV12-3 or TRBV12-4 to TRBJ1-1; a weak D match, TRBD1 (6 bases). The CDR3 has 16 residues. Between the trimmed V and J ends, which lost 4 bases and 1 base, there was a span of 16 bases. CDR3 protein: CASSSTQGPPNTEAFF. In DNA, the CDR3 is TGTGCCAGCAGTTCAACACAGGGACCACCGAACACTGAAGCTTTCTTT.

In this sample, this clonotype turned up a few times. The J gene is TRBJ2-1, the V gene TRBV12-3 or TRBV12-4; D call uncertain. CDR3 length: 13 residues. Trimming left V 6 bases short and J 6 bases short, with 12 bases between. The CDR3 DNA is TGTGCCAGCAGAAAGGTGGGGTTCAATGAGCAGTTCTTC. As protein: CASRKVGFNEQFF.